These 12 T cell receptor beta chains originate from one sample sequenced in a study of OX40 agonist ivuxolimab in advanced cancers. Profiling relied on immunoSEQ multiplex PCR, and the TCRdb table lists in-frame clones only, not all of them. The profile shows about 50,000 clones, almost 85% of them singletons. The material was CD4+ or CD8+ T cells sorted from blood, obtained in a trial of the OX40 agonist ivuxolimab. The receptors were gathered from an adult with an advanced solid tumor such as melanoma, head and neck, liver or kidney cancer.

The rearrangement joins TRBV5-1 to TRBJ1-1; tentative D call: TRBD1 (5 bases). CDR3 length: 15 amino acids. From germline, CDR1 is SGHRS and CDR2 YFSETQ. Trimming pared 0 bases from V and 3 bases from J, leaving 12 bases between. CDR3 nucleotides: TGCGCCAGCAGCTTGGGTTTTGGGGGTTACACTGAAGCTTTCTTT. This sequence encodes CASSLGFGGYTEAFF.

The chain has TRBV2 and TRBJ2-5; 9 nucleotides match TRBD1. With V trimmed by 4 bases and J by 1 base, 7 bases remained unmatched. The CDR3 spans 16 residues. Germline V gives CDR1 SNHLY, CDR2 FYNNEI. The CDR3 region is CASSGTGETFQETQYF. The CDR3 coding sequence is TGTGCCAGCAGTGGGACAGGGGAAACTTTCCAAGAGACCCAGTACTTC.

The chain has TRBV19 and TRBJ2-2; 7 bases align to TRBD1. V lost 6 bases, J lost 2 bases, and 6 bases stayed unmatched. This CDR3 has 15 amino acids. Germline CDR1 and CDR2: LNHDA and SQIVND (reference sequence). CDR3 in amino acids: CASSQGQSNTGELFF. CDR3 bases: TGTGCCAGTAGCCAGGGACAGTCAAACACCGGGGAGCTGTTTTTT.

The rearrangement uses TRBV11-2 and TRBJ2-3; 7 nucleotides match TRBD2. Germline V CDR1 and CDR2: SGHAT, FQNNGV. V gave up 5 bases and J gave up 4 bases; unmatched junction bases: 6. CDR3 length: 14 residues. This CDR3 is CASSLGGRADTQYF. In nucleotides, the CDR3 is TGTGCCAGCAGCCTCGGGGGGAGGGCAGATACGCAGTATTTT.

V is TRBV19 and J is TRBJ1-1, with D unresolved. Germline V gene sequence: CDR1 LNHDA, CDR2 SQIVND (reference sequence). V was clipped by 2 bases and J by 0 bases, with 10 bases between them. The CDR3 has 15 amino acids. CDR3 DNA: TGTGCCAGTAGTATAAAGTCGGAGGTGAACACTGAAGCTTTCTTT. Translated, it gives CASSIKSEVNTEAFF.

This clone was counted a single time. The CDR3 DNA reads as TGTGCCAGTAGTTCTCGACAGGGAGATACCTACGAGCAGTACTTC. Protein product: CASSSRQGDTYEQYF. The chain joins TRBV19 to TRBJ2-5; TRBD1 agrees at 7 bases. The tail of the sequence fits TRBJ2-7 better, so the J call may be wrong. The CDR3 totals 15 residues. Germline V CDR1 and CDR2: LNHDA, SQIVND (reference sequence).

J is TRBJ1-5 and V is TRBV7-9; 9 bases align to TRBD1. CDR1 is SEHNR, CDR2 FQNEAQ, per germline (reference sequence). Trimming at V came to 1 base and at J to 2 bases, leaving 6 bases not matched to a gene. The length of the CDR3 is 17 residues. CDR3 residues: CASSLGTGAGGNQPQHF. The CDR3 nucleotides are TGTGCCAGCAGCTTAGGGACAGGGGCCGGGGGCAATCAGCCCCAGCATTTT.

The CDR3 region has the DNA TGCGCCAGCAGCCGCTCTTGGGACCCGCGCACTGAAGCTTTCTTT. Protein sequence: CASSRSWDPRTEAFF. The chain combines TRBV4-1 with TRBJ1-1; TRBD1 might be the D (5 bases). V was cut by 4 bases and J by 4 bases, with 16 bases left in between. The CDR3 sequence is 15 residues long. Germline V gene lookup returns CDR1 MGHRA and CDR2 YSYEKL.

The chain has TRBV5-1 and TRBJ1-6, with D hard to call. CDR3 length equals 16 residues. Germline loops: CDR1 SGHRS, CDR2 YFSETQ. Trimming left V 0 bases short and J 4 bases short, with 11 bases between. CDR3 sequence (DNA): TGCGCCAGCAGCTTGGCGGCAGGAAAGTATAATTCACCCCTCCACTTT. As protein: CASSLAAGKYNSPLHF.

V gene TRBV11-2 combines with J gene TRBJ1-3; no reliable D call. This CDR3 contains 14 residues. CDR1 is SGHAT and CDR2 is FQNNGV in the germline V gene. With 3 bases removed from V and 0 bases from J, the gap between germline ends came to 6 bases. CDR3 nucleotides: TGTGCCAGCAGCTTGGCGAGCTCTGGAAACACCATATATTTT. This codes for CASSLASSGNTIYF.

V and J are TRBV7-9 and TRBJ2-7; a possible D gene is TRBD1 (5 bases). Germline V gene lookup returns CDR1 SEHNR and CDR2 FQNEAQ (reference sequence). The CDR3 loop spans 14 amino acids. V lost 2 bases, J lost 5 bases, and 13 bases lay in between. Here the CDR3 reads CASSLRAGFNEQYF. The CDR3 coding sequence is TGTGCCAGCAGCTTAAGGGCAGGGTTCAACGAGCAGTACTTC. The whole variable domain, remainder taken from reference TRBV7-9 and TRBJ2-7, is DTGVSQNPRHKITKRGQNVTFRCDPISEHNRLYWYRQTLGQGPEFLTYFQNEAQLEKSRLLSDRFSAERPKGSFSTLEIQRTEQGDSAMYLCASSLRAGFNEQYFGPGTRLTVT.

In its sample, this clone was seen once. The gene calls are TRBV6-5 and TRBJ1-1; D is possibly TRBD1 (6 bases). Trimming pared 5 bases from V and 0 bases from J, leaving 13 bases between. Germline values: CDR1 MNHEY, CDR2 SVGAGI. The CDR3 consists of 15 residues. This CDR3 is CASSKHRDLNTEAFF. Here the CDR3 DNA reads TGTGCCAGCAGTAAACACAGGGACCTGAACACTGAAGCTTTCTTT.